The 2 T cell receptor beta chains below come from one sample, sequenced in a study of T cell repertoires in cytomegalovirus infection. MiXCR, run by TCRdb on the reads, gives a single entry per CDR3 protein. The repertoire consists of just over 300,000 distinct CDR3 sequences, with roughly 17% occurring once and the leading ten covering more than 10%. The specimen was PBMCs. These receptor sequences come from a human donor in good health (CMV status not recorded). Some clones in this sample may be carry-over from other donors' samples.

The chain employs TRBV20-1 and TRBJ2-2; 11 bases are a match to TRBD1. Germline loops: CDR1 DFQATT, CDR2 SNEGSKA (reference sequence). The J segment lost 1 base and the V segment lost 3 bases, leaving 7 bases of the junction unmatched. The CDR3 runs 17 residues. The CDR3 DNA sequence: TGCAGTGCTAGGGACAGGGGGCCCACAAGGAACACCGGGGAGCTGTTTTTT. This codes for CSARDRGPTRNTGELFF.

This clonotype was found many times. V gene TRBV7-9 combines with J gene TRBJ1-2; D call uncertain. There are 13 residues in the CDR3. Germline loops: CDR1 SEHNR, CDR2 FQNEAQ (reference sequence). V lost 7 bases and J 4 bases, leaving 13 bases between the germline ends. The chain's CDR3 is CASTPASTYGYTF. As DNA, the CDR3 is TGTGCCAGCACCCCGGCATCTACCTATGGCTACACCTTC.